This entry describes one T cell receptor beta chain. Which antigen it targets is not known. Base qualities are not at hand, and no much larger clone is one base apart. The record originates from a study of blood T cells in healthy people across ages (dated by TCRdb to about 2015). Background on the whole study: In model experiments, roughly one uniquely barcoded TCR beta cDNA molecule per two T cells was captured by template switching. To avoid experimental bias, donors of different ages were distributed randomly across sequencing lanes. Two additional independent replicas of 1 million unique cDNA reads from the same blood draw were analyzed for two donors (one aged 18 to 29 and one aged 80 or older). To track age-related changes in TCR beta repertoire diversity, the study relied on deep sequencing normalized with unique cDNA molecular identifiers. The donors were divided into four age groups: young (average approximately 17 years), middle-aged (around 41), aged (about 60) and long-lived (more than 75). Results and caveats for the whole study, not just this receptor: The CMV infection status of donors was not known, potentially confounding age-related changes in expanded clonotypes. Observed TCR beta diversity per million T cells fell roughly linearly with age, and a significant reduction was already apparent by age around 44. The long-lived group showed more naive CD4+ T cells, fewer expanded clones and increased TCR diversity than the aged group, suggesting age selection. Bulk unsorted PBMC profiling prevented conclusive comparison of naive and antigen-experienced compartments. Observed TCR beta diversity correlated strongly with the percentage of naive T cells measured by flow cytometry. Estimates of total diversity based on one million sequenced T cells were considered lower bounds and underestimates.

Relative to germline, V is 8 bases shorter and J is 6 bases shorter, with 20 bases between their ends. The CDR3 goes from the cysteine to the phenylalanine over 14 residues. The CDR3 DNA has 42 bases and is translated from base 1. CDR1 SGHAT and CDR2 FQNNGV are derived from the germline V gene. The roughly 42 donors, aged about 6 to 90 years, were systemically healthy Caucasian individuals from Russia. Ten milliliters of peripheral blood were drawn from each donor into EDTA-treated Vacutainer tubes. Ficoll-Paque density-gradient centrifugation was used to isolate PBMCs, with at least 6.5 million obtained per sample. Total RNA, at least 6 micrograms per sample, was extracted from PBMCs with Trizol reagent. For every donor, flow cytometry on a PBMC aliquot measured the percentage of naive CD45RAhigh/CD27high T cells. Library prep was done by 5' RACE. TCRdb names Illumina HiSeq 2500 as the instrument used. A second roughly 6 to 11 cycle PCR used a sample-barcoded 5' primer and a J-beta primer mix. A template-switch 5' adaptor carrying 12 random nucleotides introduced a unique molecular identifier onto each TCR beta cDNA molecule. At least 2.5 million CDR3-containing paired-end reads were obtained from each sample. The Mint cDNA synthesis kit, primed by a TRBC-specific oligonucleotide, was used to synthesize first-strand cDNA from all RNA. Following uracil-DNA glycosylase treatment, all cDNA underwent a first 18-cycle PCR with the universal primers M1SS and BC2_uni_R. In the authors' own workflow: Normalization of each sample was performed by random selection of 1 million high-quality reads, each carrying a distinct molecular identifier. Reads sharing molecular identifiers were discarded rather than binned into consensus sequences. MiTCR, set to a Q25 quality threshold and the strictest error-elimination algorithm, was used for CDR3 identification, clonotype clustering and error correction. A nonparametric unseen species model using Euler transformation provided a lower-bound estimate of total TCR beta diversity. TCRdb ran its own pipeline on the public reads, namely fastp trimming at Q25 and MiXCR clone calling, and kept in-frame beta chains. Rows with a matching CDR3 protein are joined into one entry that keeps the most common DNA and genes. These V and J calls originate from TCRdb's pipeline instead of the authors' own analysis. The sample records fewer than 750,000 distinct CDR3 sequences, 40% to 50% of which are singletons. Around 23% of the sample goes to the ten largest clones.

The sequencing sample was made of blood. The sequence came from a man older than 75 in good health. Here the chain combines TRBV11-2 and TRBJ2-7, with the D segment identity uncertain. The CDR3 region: CASAKTPDGPEQYF. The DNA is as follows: TGTGCCAGCGCGAAAACCCCCGATGGACCCGAGCAGTACTTC.